This T cell receptor beta chain was retrieved from a study of identical twins. Overall study results and limits: Reduced insertions were recorded for abundant cord blood beta clonotypes, with no such pattern in memory repertoires. Donors were not followed over many years; analysis was cross-sectional. The models systematically underestimated how much out-of-frame TCR alpha was shared in monozygotic twins.

V was clipped by 5 bases and J by 2 bases; unmatched bases: 12. CDR1 and CDR2 from the germline V gene are ENHRY and SYGVKD. The CDR3 consists of 18 residues. MiXCR was run by TCRdb on the 5' RACE reads, yielding one entry per CDR3 protein. The data show about 160,000 distinct CDR3 sequences, roughly 3.2% seen once. This clonotype was recorded many times. Its antigen is as yet unknown. This sequence originates from a man aged 18 to 30 in good health. The sequencing input was memory T cells sorted from blood. The chain couples TRBV10-3 to TRBJ2-1, with 10 positions matching TRBD1. The chain's CDR3 is CAISTGQGTGLAYNEQFF. CDR3 bases: TGTGCCATCAGTACGGGACAGGGGACAGGGTTGGCCTACAATGAGCAGTTCTTC.